This T cell receptor (beta chain) was recorded in a study of blood T cell repertoires in COVID-19. Study background: T cells, B-cell-depleted T cells, or PBMCs provided the cDNA or gDNA that served as material.

In the original processing: How many nucleated cells were present was estimated from reference gene primer amplification. Repertoires were generated with immunoSEQ multiplex PCR, while TCRdb's copy carries only in-frame clones and drops some. V and J calls and clone size follow that table, whereas D and trimming were derived from the DNA. The table has about 310,000 clones, approximately 87% seen once. Trimming shortened V by 7 bases and J by 2 bases, and 9 bases separated the two germline ends. The CDR3 extends over 13 amino acids. Germline assignment: CDR1 MNHEY and CDR2 SVGAGI. The receptor was isolated from a woman aged 45-59 years who had recovered from COVID-19. V is TRBV6-5 and J is TRBJ1-5; possibly TRBD1 for D (5 bases). The sample comprised peripheral blood. CDR3 residues: CASKRGGNQPQHF. The CDR3, as DNA: TGTGCCAGCAAACGGGGGGGCAATCAGCCCCAGCATTTT.